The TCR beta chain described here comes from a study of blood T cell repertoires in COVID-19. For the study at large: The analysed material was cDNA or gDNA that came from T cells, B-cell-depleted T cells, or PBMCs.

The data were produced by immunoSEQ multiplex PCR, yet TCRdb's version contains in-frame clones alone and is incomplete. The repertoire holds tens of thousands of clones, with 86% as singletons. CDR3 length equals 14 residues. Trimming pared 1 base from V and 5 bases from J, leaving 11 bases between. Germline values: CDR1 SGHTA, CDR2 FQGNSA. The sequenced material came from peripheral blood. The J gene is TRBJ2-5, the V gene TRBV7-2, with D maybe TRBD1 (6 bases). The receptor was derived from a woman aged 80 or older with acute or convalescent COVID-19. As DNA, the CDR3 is TGTGCCAGCAGCTTAGGGCAGGGGCTGGAGACCCAGTACTTC. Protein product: CASSLGQGLETQYF. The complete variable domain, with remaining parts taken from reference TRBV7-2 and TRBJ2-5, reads GAGVSQSPSNKVTEKGKDVELRCDPISGHTALYWYRQSLGQGLEFLIYFQGNSAPDKSGLPSDRFSAERTGGSVSTLTIQRTQQEDSAVYLCASSLGQGLETQYFGPGTRLLVL.